Below, 3 T cell receptor beta chains from the same sample are listed, as sequenced in a study of Ad26.COV2.S vaccination and SARS-CoV-2 variants. This table comes from immunoSEQ multiplex PCR, and its TCRdb copy is limited to in-frame clones, with some not included. The sample contains about 350,000 clones, about 91% of which appear only once. The sequences come from peripheral blood, collected after recovery from COVID-19. These receptors all come from a human donor who had recovered from COVID-19.

This clone has a count of ten or more. This chain uses TRBV7-9 with TRBJ1-6; D is perhaps TRBD1 (6 bases). Germline values: CDR1 SEHNR, CDR2 FQNEAQ (reference sequence). V was shortened by 5 bases and J by 12 bases, with 14 bases between the two germline ends. This CDR3 has 13 residues. The chain's CDR3 is CASSLYGDKPLHF. The CDR3 DNA reads TGTGCCAGCAGCCTTTACGGGGACAAACCCCTCCACTTT. Looking up the rest from reference TRBV7-9 and TRBJ1-6 gives the full variable domain: DTGVSQNPRHKITKRGQNVTFRCDPISEHNRLYWYRQTLGQGPEFLTYFQNEAQLEKSRLLSDRFSAERPKGSFSTLEIQRTEQGDSAMYLCASSLYGDKPLHFGNGTRLTVT.

This chain joins TRBV29-1 and TRBJ2-7; TRBD1 might be the D (7 bases). The CDR3 consists of 13 residues. The V gene lost 7 bases and the J gene lost 2 bases, with 15 bases spanning the gap. Germline lookup yields CDR1 SQVTM and CDR2 ANQGSEA. CDR3 region: CSASQGRTYEQYF. CDR3 bases: TGCAGCGCATCACAGGGGAGGACCTACGAGCAGTACTTC.

There are a few counts of this clone. The chain recombines TRBV6-5 with TRBJ2-7; D gene uncertain. Trimming removed 4 bases at V and 3 bases at J, with 7 bases between. CDR3 size: 12 residues. Germline V gene lookup returns CDR1 MNHEY and CDR2 SVGAGI. CDR3: CASSSVGYEQYF. CDR3 DNA: TGTGCCAGCAGTTCGGTTGGCTACGAGCAGTACTTC.